One and the same sample provided the 7 T cell receptor beta chains below, sequenced in a study of T cell responses to AZD1222 COVID-19 vaccine. The repertoire was sequenced with immunoSEQ multiplex PCR; TCRdb's copy has only in-frame clones and lacks some. The sample lists more than 150,000 clones; approximately 92% were seen once. The sample in question was peripheral blood, obtained on day 0 of AZD1222 vaccination. The receptor source for this set is an adult in good health.

The rearrangement links TRBV5-5 to TRBJ2-3; no definite D call. Germline V lookup: CDR1 SGHKS, CDR2 YYEKEE (reference sequence). The CDR3 has 14 residues. Deletions cut 0 bases from V and 1 base from J, with 6 bases between. CDR3 sequence: CASSLEGRTDTQYF. CDR3 sequence (DNA): TGTGCCAGCAGCTTGGAAGGGCGCACAGATACGCAGTATTTT. Full variable domain (rest looked up from reference TRBV5-5 and TRBJ2-3): DAGVTQSPTHLIKTRGQQVTLRCSPISGHKSVSWYQQVLGQGPQFIFQYYEKEERGRGNFPDRFSARQFPNYSSELNVNALLLGDSALYLCASSLEGRTDTQYFGPGTRLTVL.

V and J are TRBV3-1 (or the pseudogene TRBV3-2) and TRBJ1-1; D is unclear. The germline CDR1 and CDR2 sequences are LGHDT and YNNKEL (reference sequence). The CDR3 runs 11 residues. Between the trimmed V and J ends, which lost 5 bases and 2 bases, there was a span of 3 bases. The DNA of the CDR3 is TGTGCCAGCAGCTTAAACACTGAAGCTTTCTTT. Translation: CASSLNTEAFF.

The genes are TRBV7-9 and TRBJ1-2; unclear D gene. The CDR3 length is 12 residues. CDR1 and CDR2 from the germline V gene are SEHNR and FQNEAQ (reference sequence). Trimming cost V 11 bases and J 2 bases, with 12 bases left between them. CDR3 amino acids: CAGYRLNYGYTF. For the CDR3, the DNA is TGTGCCGGGTATAGATTAAACTATGGCTACACCTTC.

The rearrangement uses TRBV10-1 and TRBJ2-2, with a possible D match to TRBD1 (5 bases). V gave up 10 bases and J gave up 0 bases, with 12 bases separating them. The CDR3 loop spans 14 amino acids. CDR1 WNHNN and CDR2 SYGVQD come from the germline V gene (reference sequence). DNA of the CDR3: TGCGCCACCCCCGCAGGGTCGAACACCGGGGAGCTGTTTTTT. This codes for CATPAGSNTGELFF.

This clone has only a few counts. Other nucleotide sequences in the sample specify the same CDR3. The DNA for the CDR3 is TGTGCCAGCTCTGGACTAGCGGGGGGTAATGAGCAGTTCTTC. Encoded protein: CASSGLAGGNEQFF. V is TRBV6-4 and J is TRBJ2-1, with 14 nucleotides matching TRBD2. Losses at the gene ends were 8 bases for V and 7 bases for J; bases not matched to a gene: 4. Germline V CDR1 and CDR2: MRHNA, SNTAGT. The CDR3 has 14 amino acids.

Here the CDR3 reads CAARTASNTGELFF. In nucleotides, the CDR3 is TGTGCCGCGAGGACAGCTTCGAACACCGGGGAGCTGTTTTTT. The genes are TRBV28 and TRBJ2-2, with a possible D match to TRBD1 (6 bases). The CDR3 consists of 14 residues. Trimming took 11 bases from V and 0 from J, leaving 13 bases between them. The germline V gene has CDR1 MDHEN and CDR2 SYDVKM.

This clone was detected once. This chain links TRBV19 with TRBJ1-2, with a possible D match to TRBD1 (6 bases). The CDR3 has 14 residues. The V and J ends lost 3 bases and 2 bases respectively, with 10 bases between them. The V gene's germline CDR1 is LNHDA and CDR2 SQIVND (reference sequence). The CDR3 DNA is TGTGCCAGTAGTATTAGGACAGAGAACTATGGCTACACCTTC. This gives the protein CASSIRTENYGYTF.